These 2 T cell receptor beta chains originate from one sample sequenced in a study of T cells expressing NK-cell markers. Reprocessing the 5' RACE reads, TCRdb reports a single entry for every CDR3 protein and omits DNA. This table holds 150,000 or so distinct CDR3 sequences. Material: blood T cells: a sorted CD56 or NKG2C T cell subset, CD4+ or CD8+ T cells, or bulk PBMC T cells (not recorded which). All receptors come from a woman between 50 and 59 years old in good health.

The chain employs TRBV3-1 and TRBJ2-5. Germline CDR1 LGHDT, CDR2 YNNKEL (reference sequence). The CDR3 contains 12 residues. CDR3 sequence: CASSQERETQYF.

The V gene is TRBV11-2, the J gene TRBJ2-5. The germline V gene encodes CDR1 SGHAT and CDR2 FQNNGV. The CDR3 consists of 14 residues. The CDR3 reads CASSSALVQETQYF.